This entry describes one T cell receptor beta chain. The record originates from a study of T cells in Graves' hyperthyroidism and ophthalmopathy. On the study more broadly: Peripheral blood specimens were obtained at initial diagnosis, prior to any treatment.

Pregnant or lactating patients were excluded, as were those with uncontrolled infection or other autoimmune disease. Clinical symptoms, serum thyroxine and TRAb, thyroid ultrasound and orbital computed tomography together formed the diagnostic basis. The PBMCs were taken from less than 11 ml of fresh peripheral blood. The investigators amplified TCR beta CDR3 regions from RNA transcripts. During a first-round RT-PCR of the TCR CDR3, the HTBI primer set was used. Each CDR3 protein gets one entry after TCRdb re-called the multiplex PCR reads with MiXCR. This table has a few hundred thousand distinct CDR3 sequences, more than 12% appearing once. This CDR3 comprises 15 residues. V was trimmed by 6 bases and J by 3 bases, leaving 16 bases between them.

The chain uses TRBV12-3 or TRBV12-4 and TRBJ2-3, with D perhaps TRBD1 or TRBD2 (5 bases each). The sample was blood. This receptor was obtained from a woman under 40 with Graves' ophthalmopathy. The CDR3 region is CASRVQDRRTDTQYF. The CDR3 DNA reads TGTGCCAGCAGGGTACAGGATCGGAGGACAGATACGCAGTATTTT.